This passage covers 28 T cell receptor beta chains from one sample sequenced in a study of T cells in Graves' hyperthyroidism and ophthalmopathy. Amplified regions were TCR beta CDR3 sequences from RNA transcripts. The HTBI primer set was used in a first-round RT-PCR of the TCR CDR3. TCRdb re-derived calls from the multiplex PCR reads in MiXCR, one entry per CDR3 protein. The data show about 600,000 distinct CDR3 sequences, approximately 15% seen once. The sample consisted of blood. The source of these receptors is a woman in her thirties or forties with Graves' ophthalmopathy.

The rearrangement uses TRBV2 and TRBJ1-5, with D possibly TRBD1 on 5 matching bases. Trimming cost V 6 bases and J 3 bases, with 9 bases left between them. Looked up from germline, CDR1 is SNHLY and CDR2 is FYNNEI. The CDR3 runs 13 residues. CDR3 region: CASREDTNQPQHF. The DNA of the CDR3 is TGTGCCAGCAGGGAGGACACCAATCAGCCCCAGCATTTT.

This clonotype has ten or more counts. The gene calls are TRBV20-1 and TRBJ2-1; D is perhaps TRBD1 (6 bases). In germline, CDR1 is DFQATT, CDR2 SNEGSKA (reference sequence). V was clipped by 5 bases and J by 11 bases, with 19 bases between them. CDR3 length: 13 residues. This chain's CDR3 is CSAEYRTASQQFF. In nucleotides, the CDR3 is TGCAGTGCTGAGTACCGGACAGCTAGTCAGCAGTTCTTC.

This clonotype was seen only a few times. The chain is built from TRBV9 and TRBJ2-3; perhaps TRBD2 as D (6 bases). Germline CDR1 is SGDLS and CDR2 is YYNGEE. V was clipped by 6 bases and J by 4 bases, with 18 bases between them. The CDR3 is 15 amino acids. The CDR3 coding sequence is TGTGCCAGCACCTTCGGGACTGAAGTATCAGATACGCAGTATTTT. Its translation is CASTFGTEVSDTQYF.

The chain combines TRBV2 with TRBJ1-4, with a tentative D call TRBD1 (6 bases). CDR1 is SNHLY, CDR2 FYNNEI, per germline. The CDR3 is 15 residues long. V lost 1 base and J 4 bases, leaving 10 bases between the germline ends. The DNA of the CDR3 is TGTGCCAGCAGTGAAGGAGGGGGGATTAATGAAAAACTGTTTTTT. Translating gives CASSEGGGINEKLFF.

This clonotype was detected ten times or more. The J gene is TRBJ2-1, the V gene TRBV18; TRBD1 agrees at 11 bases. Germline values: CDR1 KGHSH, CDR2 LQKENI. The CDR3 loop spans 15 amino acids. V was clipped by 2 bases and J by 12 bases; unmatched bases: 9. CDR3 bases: TGTGCCAGCTCACCAGGACAGGGGGCTGTAATTTGGCAGTTCTTC. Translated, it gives CASSPGQGAVIWQFF.

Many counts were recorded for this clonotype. The CDR3 DNA follows: TGTGCCAGCAGCTCGCTCCGGGACAGGAGGAATCGGGCGTATGGCTACACCTTC. Its translation: CASSSLRDRRNRAYGYTF. V gene TRBV11-2 combines with J gene TRBJ1-2; 8 bases map to TRBD1. Germline loops: CDR1 SGHAT, CDR2 FQNNGV. Germline trimming cut 4 bases from V and 5 bases from J; bases unmatched to any gene: 18. CDR3 length: 18 residues.

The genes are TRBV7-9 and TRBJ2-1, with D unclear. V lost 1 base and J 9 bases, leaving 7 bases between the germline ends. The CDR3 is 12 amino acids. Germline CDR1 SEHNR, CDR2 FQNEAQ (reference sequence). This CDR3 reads CASSLVESEQFF. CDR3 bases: TGTGCCAGCAGCTTAGTTGAGTCTGAGCAGTTCTTC.

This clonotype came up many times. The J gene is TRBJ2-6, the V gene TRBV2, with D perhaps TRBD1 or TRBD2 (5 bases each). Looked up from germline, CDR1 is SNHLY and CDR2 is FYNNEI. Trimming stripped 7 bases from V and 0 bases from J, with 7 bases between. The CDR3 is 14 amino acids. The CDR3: CASTRGSGANVLTF. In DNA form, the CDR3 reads TGTGCCAGCACGAGGGGCTCTGGGGCCAACGTCCTGACTTTC.

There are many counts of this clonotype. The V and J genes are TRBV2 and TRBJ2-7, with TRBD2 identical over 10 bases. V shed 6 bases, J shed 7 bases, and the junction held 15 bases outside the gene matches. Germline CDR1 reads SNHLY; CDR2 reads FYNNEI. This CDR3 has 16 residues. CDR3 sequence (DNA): TGTGCCAGCAGCAGGCTAGCGGGAGATTCTTTGAGGGAGCAGTACTTC. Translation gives CASSRLAGDSLREQYF.

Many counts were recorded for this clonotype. CDR3 nucleotides: TGTGCCAGCAGTCGCGGACACAGCTCTGGAAACACCATATATTTT. This gives the protein CASSRGHSSGNTIYF. The rearrangement links TRBV27 to TRBJ1-3, with D possibly matching TRBD1 (5 bases). Germline V gives CDR1 MNHEY, CDR2 SMNVEV (reference sequence). Trimming cost V 5 bases and J 0 bases, with 11 bases left between them. The CDR3 has 15 residues.

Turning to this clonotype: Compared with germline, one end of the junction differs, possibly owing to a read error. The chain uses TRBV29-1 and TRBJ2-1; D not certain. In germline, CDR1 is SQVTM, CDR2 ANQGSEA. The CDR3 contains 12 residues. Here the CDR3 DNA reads TGCAGCGCTGAACAGAGCTACAATGAGCAGTTCTTC. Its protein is CSAEQSYNEQFF.

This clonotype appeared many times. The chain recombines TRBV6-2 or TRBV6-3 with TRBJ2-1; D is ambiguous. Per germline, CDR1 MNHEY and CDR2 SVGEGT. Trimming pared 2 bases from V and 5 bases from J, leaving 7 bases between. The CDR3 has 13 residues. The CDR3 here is CASSYQANNEQFF. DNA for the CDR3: TGTGCCAGCAGTTACCAGGCAAACAATGAGCAGTTCTTC.

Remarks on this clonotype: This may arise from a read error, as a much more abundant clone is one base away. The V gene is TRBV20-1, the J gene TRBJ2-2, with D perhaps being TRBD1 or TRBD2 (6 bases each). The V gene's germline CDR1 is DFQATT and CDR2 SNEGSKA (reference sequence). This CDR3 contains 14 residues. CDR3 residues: CSARDKGEVGELLF. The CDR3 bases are TGCAGTGCCAGAGATAAGGGGGAGGTCGGGGAGCTGCTTTTT.

Here the CDR3 reads CASSLSTSGRASPDTQYF. Here the CDR3 DNA reads TGTGCCAGCAGCTTATCGACTAGCGGGAGGGCCTCCCCAGATACGCAGTATTTT. The rearrangement links TRBV11-2 to TRBJ2-3; 14 bases align to TRBD2. This CDR3 comprises 18 residues. Germline CDR1 reads SGHAT; CDR2 reads FQNNGV. V lost 2 bases, J lost 4 bases, and 8 bases stayed unmatched.

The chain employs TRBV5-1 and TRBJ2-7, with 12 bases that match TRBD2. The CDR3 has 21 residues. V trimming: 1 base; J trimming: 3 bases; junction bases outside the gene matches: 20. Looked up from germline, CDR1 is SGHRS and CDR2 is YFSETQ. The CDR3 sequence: CASSLSPSASGGANALYEQYF. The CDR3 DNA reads TGCGCCAGCAGCTTGTCCCCTTCGGCTAGCGGGGGGGCCAACGCCCTCTACGAGCAGTACTTC.

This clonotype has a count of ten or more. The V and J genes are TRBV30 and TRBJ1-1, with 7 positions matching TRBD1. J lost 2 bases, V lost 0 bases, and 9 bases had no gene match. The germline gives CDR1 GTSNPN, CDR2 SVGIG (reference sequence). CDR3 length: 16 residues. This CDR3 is CAWSVRGRGSNTEAFF. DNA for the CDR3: TGTGCCTGGAGTGTTAGGGGCAGGGGGTCTAACACTGAAGCTTTCTTT.

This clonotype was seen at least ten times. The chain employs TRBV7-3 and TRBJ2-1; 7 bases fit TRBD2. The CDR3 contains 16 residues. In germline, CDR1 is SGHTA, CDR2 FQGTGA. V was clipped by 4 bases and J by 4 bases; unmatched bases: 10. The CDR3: CASSSTGTNSYNEQFF. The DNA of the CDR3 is TGTGCCAGCAGCTCCACCGGGACTAACTCTTACAATGAGCAGTTCTTC. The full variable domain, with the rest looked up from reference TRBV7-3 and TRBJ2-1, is GAGVSQTPSNKVTEKGKYVELRCDPISGHTALYWYRQSLGQGPEFLIYFQGTGAADDSGLPNDRFFAVRPEGSVSTLKIQRTERGDSAVYLCASSSTGTNSYNEQFFGPGTRLTVL.

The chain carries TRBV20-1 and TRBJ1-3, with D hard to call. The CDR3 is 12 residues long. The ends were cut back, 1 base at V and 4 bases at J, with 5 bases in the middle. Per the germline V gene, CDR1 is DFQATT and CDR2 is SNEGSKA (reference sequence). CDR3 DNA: TGCAGTGCTAGAGTACCCGGAAACACCATATATTTT. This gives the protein CSARVPGNTIYF.

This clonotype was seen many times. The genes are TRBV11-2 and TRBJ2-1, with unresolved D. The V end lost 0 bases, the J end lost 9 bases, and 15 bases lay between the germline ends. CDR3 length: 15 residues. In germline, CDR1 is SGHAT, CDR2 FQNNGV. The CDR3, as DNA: TGTGCCAGCAGCTTAGATCTTTCCGTAGCTTCTGAGCAGTTCTTC. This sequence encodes CASSLDLSVASEQFF.

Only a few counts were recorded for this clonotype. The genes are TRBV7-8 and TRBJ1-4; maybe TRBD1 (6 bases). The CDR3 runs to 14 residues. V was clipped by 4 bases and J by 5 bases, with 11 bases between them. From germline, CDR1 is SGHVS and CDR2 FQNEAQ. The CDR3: CASSSNTGNEKLFF. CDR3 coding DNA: TGTGCCAGCAGCTCCAATACAGGGAATGAAAAACTGTTTTTT.

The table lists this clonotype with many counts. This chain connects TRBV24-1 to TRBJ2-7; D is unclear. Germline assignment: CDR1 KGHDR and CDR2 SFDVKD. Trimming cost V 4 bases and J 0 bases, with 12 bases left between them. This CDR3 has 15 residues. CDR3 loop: CATSEAGPFSYEQYF. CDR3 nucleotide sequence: TGTGCCACCAGTGAAGCCGGGCCGTTCTCCTACGAGCAGTACTTC.

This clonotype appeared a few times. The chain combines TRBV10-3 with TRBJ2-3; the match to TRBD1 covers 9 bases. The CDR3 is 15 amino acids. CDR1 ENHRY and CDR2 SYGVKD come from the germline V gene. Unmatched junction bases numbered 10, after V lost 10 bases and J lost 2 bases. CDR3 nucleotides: TGTGCCACCAAGCCGGGACAGGGAACCACAGATACGCAGTATTTT. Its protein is CATKPGQGTTDTQYF.

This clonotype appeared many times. The CDR3 nucleotides are TGCGCCAGCAGCTTGCGGTCCGGGGGGGAGGCAGATACGCAGTATTTT. It specifies CASSLRSGGEADTQYF. V usage is TRBV5-1 and J usage is TRBJ2-3; TRBD2 matches at 8 bases. CDR1 is SGHRS and CDR2 is YFSETQ in the germline V gene. The CDR3 loop spans 16 amino acids. The ends lost 1 base at V and 4 bases at J; junction bases unmatched: 8. The variable domain in full, completed from reference TRBV5-1 and TRBJ2-3, reads KAGVTQTPRYLIKTRGQQVTLSCSPISGHRSVSWYQQTPGQGLQFLFEYFSETQRNKGNFPGRFSGRQFSNSRSEMNVSTLELGDSALYLCASSLRSGGEADTQYFGPGTRLTVL.

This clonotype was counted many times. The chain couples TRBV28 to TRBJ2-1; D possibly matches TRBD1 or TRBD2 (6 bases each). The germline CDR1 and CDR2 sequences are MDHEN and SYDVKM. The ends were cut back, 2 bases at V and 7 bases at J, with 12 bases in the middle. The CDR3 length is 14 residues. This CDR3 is CASSLRAGHNEQFF. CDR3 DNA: TGTGCCAGCAGTTTAAGGGCGGGACATAATGAGCAGTTCTTC.

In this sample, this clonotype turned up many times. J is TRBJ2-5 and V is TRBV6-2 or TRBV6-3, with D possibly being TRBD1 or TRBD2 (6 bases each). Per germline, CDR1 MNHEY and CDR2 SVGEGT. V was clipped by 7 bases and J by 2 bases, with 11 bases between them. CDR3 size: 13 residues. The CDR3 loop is CASNRGQQETQYF. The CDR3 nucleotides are TGTGCCAGCAACCGGGGGCAACAAGAGACCCAGTACTTC.

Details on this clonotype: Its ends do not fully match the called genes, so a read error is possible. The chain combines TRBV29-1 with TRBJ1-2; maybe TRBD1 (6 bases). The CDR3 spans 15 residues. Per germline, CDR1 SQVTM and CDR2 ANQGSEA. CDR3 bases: TGCAACGTTGAAGATCATCAGGGGCACAACTATGGCTACACCTTC. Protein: CNVEDHQGHNYGYTF.

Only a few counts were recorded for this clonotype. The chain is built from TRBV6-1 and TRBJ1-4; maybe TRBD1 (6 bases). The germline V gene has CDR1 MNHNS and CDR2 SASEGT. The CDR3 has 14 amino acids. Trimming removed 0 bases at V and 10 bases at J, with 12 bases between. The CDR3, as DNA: TGTGCCAGCAGTGAAGCGAGGGACATGGGAAAACTGTTTTTT. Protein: CASSEARDMGKLFF.

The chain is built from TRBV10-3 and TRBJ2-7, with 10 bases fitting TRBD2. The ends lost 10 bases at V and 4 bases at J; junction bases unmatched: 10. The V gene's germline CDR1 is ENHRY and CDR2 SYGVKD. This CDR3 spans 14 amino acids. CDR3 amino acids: CATNKAGGRYEQYF. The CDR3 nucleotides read TGTGCCACCAACAAAGCGGGAGGGCGTTACGAGCAGTACTTC.